Below, 2 T cell receptor beta chains from the same sample are listed, as sequenced in a study of T cells in Graves' hyperthyroidism and ophthalmopathy. From RNA transcripts, TCR beta CDR3 regions were amplified. A first-round RT-PCR of the TCR CDR3 used the HTBI primer set. TCRdb fed the multiplex PCR reads into MiXCR, producing one record per CDR3 protein. The repertoire holds under 500,000 distinct CDR3 sequences, roughly an eighth seen once, with 25% to 30% in the top ten. The source material was blood. Receptors originate from a man aged 45-65 years with Graves' ophthalmopathy.

This chain connects TRBV5-1 to TRBJ2-2; 10 bases fit TRBD2. V was clipped by 0 bases and J by 2 bases; unmatched bases: 7. This CDR3 is built from 18 residues. The germline V gene has CDR1 SGHRS and CDR2 YFSETQ. The CDR3 reads CASSLAGGLALNTGELFF. The CDR3 DNA reads as TGCGCCAGCAGCTTGGCGGGGGGACTAGCGCTAAACACCGGGGAGCTGTTTTTT.

This clonotype was recorded at least ten times. The V call is TRBV7-9, the J call TRBJ2-1; D gene uncertain. Between the trimmed V and J ends, which lost 5 bases and 0 bases, there was a span of 11 bases. Germline V gene data show CDR1 as SEHNR and CDR2 as FQNEAQ (reference sequence). This CDR3 spans 15 amino acids. CDR3 protein: CASSPMAGSYNEQFF. The CDR3 coding sequence is TGTGCCAGCAGCCCCATGGCTGGCTCCTACAATGAGCAGTTCTTC. The full variable domain, in which reference TRBV7-9 and TRBJ2-1 provide the parts outside the CDR3, is DTGVSQNPRHKITKRGQNVTFRCDPISEHNRLYWYRQTLGQGPEFLTYFQNEAQLEKSRLLSDRFSAERPKGSFSTLEIQRTEQGDSAMYLCASSPMAGSYNEQFFGPGTRLTVL.